This record looks at one T cell receptor beta chain sequence and its context. At least ten counts were recorded for this clonotype. What antigen it recognizes has not been identified. Within one base of it there is no much larger clone, and no base qualities were kept. This sample was taken from a study of T-cell reconstitution after alpha-beta-depleted transplantation in children (dated by TCRdb to about 2016). Background on the whole study: Using TCR repertoire profiling, the study quantitatively followed how T-cell immune reconstitution unfolded in children after TCRalphabeta/CD19-depleted allogeneic hematopoietic cell transplantation. What the authors observed across the whole study: Over subsequent months, a decline in hyperexpanded clone frequencies was noted, and after one year, T-cell counts and TCRbeta diversity were mostly ascribed to newly produced T cells. Apparently early alphabetaT-cell count recovery about two months after transplant reportedly relied on only several hundred rapidly expanded clones derived from non-depleted graft cells. In some patients, the high TCRbeta diversity seen at day 60 was put down to recipient T cells and intrathymic progenitors that had survived conditioning.

The CDR3 sequence holds 16 residues, the cysteine and phenylalanine included. This entry keeps only the CDR3 DNA: 48 bases, framed from base 1. V lost 4 bases and J lost 4 bases, and the count of bases not matched to a germline gene is 12. CDR1 and CDR2 are read off the germline V gene (reference sequence) as SEHNR and FQNEAQ. What this sample's treatment or condition label stands for: allogeneic hematopoietic cell transplantation with graft depleted of TCRalphabeta T cells and CD19 B cells. Transplant recipients were children who received TCRalphabeta/CD19-depleted allogeneic hematopoietic cell grafts. Receptor libraries were prepared by PCR. The sample was run on an Illumina HiSeq 2500. TCR library preparation used molecular barcoding, with unique molecular identifiers applied to normalize quantification of the TCRbeta repertoire. The public sequencing data were trimmed at Q25 with fastp and processed into clonotypes with MiXCR by TCRdb, which kept only in-frame beta chains. Each record represents a unique CDR3 protein, reported with the most common genes and DNA among its rows. The sample table holds around 200,000 distinct CDR3 sequences, of which roughly a tenth were seen once. 25% to 30% of the sample belongs to the ten largest clones.

The source was PBMCs, collected before TCRalphabeta/CD19-depleted stem cell transplant. This receptor was obtained from a child younger than two with acute myeloid leukemia, due to receive a stem cell transplant. The chain was built from TRBV7-9 and TRBJ2-7, and TRBD1 aligns with 8 junction nucleotides. The nucleotide sequence reads TGTGCCAGCAGCTCGGACACCCAGGGGGCGAGTTACGAGCAGTACTTC. It encodes CASSSDTQGASYEQYF. Beyond the CDR3, the reference TRBV7-9 and TRBJ2-7 genes provide the residues; the full variable domain reads: DTGVSQNPRHKITKRGQNVTFRCDPISEHNRLYWYRQTLGQGPEFLTYFQNEAQLEKSRLLSDRFSAERPKGSFSTLEIQRTEQGDSAMYLCASSSDTQGASYEQYFGPGTRLTVT.